The 3 T cell receptor beta chains listed next were all sequenced from one sample in a study of technical replicates of blood from a few donors. Here immunoSEQ multiplex PCR was the method, and the copy in TCRdb shows in-frame clones only, minus some. The sample holds over 80,000 clones, around 96% seen once. Sequenced input: T cells isolated from PBMCs. The receptors here all came from a human donor in good health.

This chain links TRBV29-1 with TRBJ2-3; D is perhaps TRBD1 (6 bases). The CDR3 totals 15 residues. V shed 1 base and J shed 1 base, with 12 bases lying between them. Germline loops: CDR1 SQVTM, CDR2 ANQGSEA. CDR3 DNA: TGCAGCGTTGAAGGCGACAGGTACGGCACAGATACGCAGTATTTT. This translates into CSVEGDRYGTDTQYF.

The J gene is TRBJ2-1, the V gene TRBV19, with TRBD1 matching over 8 bases. Germline values: CDR1 LNHDA, CDR2 SQIVND (reference sequence). The CDR3 runs to 14 residues. J gave up 8 bases and V 5 bases, and 8 bases lay outside the gene matches. The CDR3 spells CASSSGDRLHEQFF. DNA of the CDR3: TGTGCCAGTAGTTCAGGGGACAGGTTACATGAGCAGTTCTTC.

This chain uses TRBV19 with TRBJ2-7, with D tentatively TRBD1 (6 bases). Germline lookup yields CDR1 LNHDA and CDR2 SQIVND (reference sequence). The CDR3 extends over 13 amino acids. Trimming removed 8 bases from V and 1 base from J, with 12 bases in between. The CDR3 bases are TGTGCCAGTTGCGCCAGGGGTTCCTACGAGCAGTACTTC. Protein product: CASCARGSYEQYF.